What follows are 20 T cell receptor beta chains derived from one specimen sequenced in a study of CD8+ T cells in alopecia areata (dated by TCRdb to 2017 to 2018). The library was built by means of the immunoSEQ multiplex PCR assay. To provide template for TCR sequencing, every sample had RNA extracted and reverse transcribed into cDNA. TCRdb re-hosts the immuneACCESS table, in-frame sequences only. Its copies lack some clones; in the studies checked, an unresolved V gene accounts for under half of them, and the cause for the rest is not known. Present in this sample are approximately 120,000 clones, 47% of which were seen just once. The ten largest make up under 12% of the sample. Sequencing input: NKG2D-low CD8+ T cells sorted from blood. What the cell subset or site label conveys for this sample: sorted CD8+ NKG2D-low blood T cells. These receptor sequences come from a human donor with alopecia areata.

This clone was counted many times. V usage is TRBV9 and J usage is TRBJ2-1; TRBD2 matches at 10 bases. This CDR3 comprises 16 residues. Trimming at V came to 2 bases and at J to 2 bases, leaving 4 bases not matched to a gene. Germline V gene lookup returns CDR1 SGDLS and CDR2 YYNGEE. The CDR3 here is CASSVFSGGAYNEQFF. The CDR3 coding sequence is TGTGCCAGCAGCGTGTTCAGCGGGGGGGCCTACAATGAGCAGTTCTTC.

The V gene is TRBV29-1, the J gene TRBJ2-7; D unresolved. This CDR3 has 16 amino acids. V lost 5 bases and J 7 bases, leaving 27 bases between the germline ends. Per the germline V gene, CDR1 is SQVTM and CDR2 is ANQGSEA. The CDR3 region has the DNA TGCAGCGTTTTTACTGTCAACACCGGCGACGCATCTGAGCAGTACTTC. Translated, it gives CSVFTVNTGDASEQYF.

This clone showed up just a few times. J is TRBJ2-6 and V is TRBV28; no clear D gene. The CDR3 is made up of 13 amino acids. V was cut by 1 base and J by 4 bases, with 2 bases left in between. Germline V gene lookup returns CDR1 MDHEN and CDR2 SYDVKM. As DNA, the CDR3 is TGTGCCAGCAGTTTATCCGGGGCCAACGTCCTGACTTTC. Encoded protein: CASSLSGANVLTF.

This clone has just a few counts. The V gene is TRBV23-1, the J gene TRBJ2-1; 7 bases map to TRBD2. TRBV23-1 is treated as an ORF (open reading frame) with a function not yet certain. Trimming took 8 bases from V and 11 from J; bases not matched to a gene: 9. This CDR3 spans 12 amino acids. CDR3 sequence reads: CASWRTRAKQFF. CDR3 nucleotides: TGCGCCAGCTGGAGGACTAGAGCCAAGCAGTTCTTC.

The rearrangement uses TRBV5-1 and TRBJ2-4, with D possibly matching TRBD2 (6 bases). The CDR3 is 11 residues long. CDR1 is SGHRS, CDR2 YFSETQ, per germline. Trimming left V 5 bases short and J 10 bases short, with 10 bases between. The CDR3 nucleotides read TGCGCCAGCAGGGAGGGACCGATTCAGTACTTC. Its protein is CASREGPIQYF.

This clone was counted a single time. V gene TRBV29-1 combines with J gene TRBJ2-1; D uncertain. This CDR3 region has 14 residues. CDR1 is SQVTM, CDR2 ANQGSEA, per germline. With 7 bases removed from V and 1 base from J, the gap between germline ends came to 14 bases. The chain's CDR3 is CSAERQDSYNEQFF. The CDR3 nucleotides are TGCAGCGCCGAAAGGCAGGATTCCTACAATGAGCAGTTCTTC.

This chain links TRBV29-1 with TRBJ2-7; D perhaps matches TRBD2 (6 bases). The CDR3 is made up of 12 amino acids. CDR1 SQVTM and CDR2 ANQGSEA come from the germline V gene. Trimming took off 2 bases at V and 7 bases at J, with 12 bases between the two ends. The CDR3, as DNA: TGCAGCGTTGAATCGTCCCGGGGGGAGCAGTACTTC. Translation: CSVESSRGEQYF.

The chain combines TRBV5-6 with TRBJ2-1, with no clear D. V lost 0 bases and J lost 6, with 4 bases in between. The V gene's germline CDR1 is SGHDT and CDR2 YYEEEE. The CDR3 loop spans 12 amino acids. The CDR3 DNA reads as TGTGCCAGCAGCTTGGCTAGCAATGAGCAGTTCTTC. Translation: CASSLASNEQFF.

The CDR3 region is CASSPSLAGGYQETQYF. CDR3 bases: TGTGCCAGCAGCCCCTCCCTAGCGGGGGGGTACCAAGAGACCCAGTACTTC. This chain links TRBV7-8 with TRBJ2-5, with 12 bases aligning to TRBD2. The V segment lost 5 bases and the J segment 0 bases; nucleotides outside the gene matches: 7. This CDR3 has 17 amino acids. Per germline, CDR1 SGHVS and CDR2 FQNEAQ.

A word on this clone: In the same sample, other DNA sequences code for this CDR3. This chain joins TRBV30 and TRBJ2-7; D is uncertain. CDR1 is GTSNPN and CDR2 is SVGIG in the germline V gene (reference sequence). The CDR3 runs to 11 residues. The V end lost 0 bases, the J end lost 3 bases, and 3 bases lay between the germline ends. The CDR3 loop is CAWSVNYEQYF. Written as DNA, the CDR3 is TGTGCCTGGAGTGTTAACTACGAGCAGTACTTC.

Only one count was recorded for this clone. This same CDR3 is encoded by further DNA sequences in the sample. The chain uses TRBV29-1 and TRBJ1-1, with 8 bases aligning to TRBD1. The CDR3 has 12 residues. With V trimmed by 7 bases and J by 1 base, 2 bases remained unmatched. Looked up from germline, CDR1 is SQVTM and CDR2 is ANQGSEA. The DNA of the CDR3 is TGCAGCGCTGACAGGGGGAACACTGAAGCTTTCTTT. It codes for CSADRGNTEAFF.

The chain links TRBV7-9 to TRBJ2-1; no reliable D call. With 4 bases removed from V and 3 bases from J, the gap between germline ends came to 13 bases. CDR1 is SEHNR, CDR2 FQNEAQ, per germline (reference sequence). This CDR3 has 15 residues. Here the CDR3 reads CASSSLDGLYNEQFF. In nucleotides, the CDR3 is TGTGCCAGCAGCTCCCTGGACGGGCTCTACAATGAGCAGTTCTTC.

This chain joins TRBV2 and TRBJ2-6; D ambiguous. From germline, CDR1 is SNHLY and CDR2 FYNNEI. V lost 4 bases, J lost 0 bases, and 4 bases lay in between. This CDR3 has 14 residues. CDR3 residues: CASSAISGANVLTF. The CDR3 DNA is TGTGCCAGCAGTGCGATCTCTGGGGCCAACGTCCTGACTTTC.

This chain connects TRBV29-1 to TRBJ2-2; D is unresolved. Trimming pared 8 bases from V and 6 bases from J, leaving 13 bases between. CDR3 length equals 12 residues. From germline, CDR1 is SQVTM and CDR2 ANQGSEA. DNA of the CDR3: TGCAGCTTCCTACTGGGCTCCGGGGAGCTGTTTTTT. It codes for CSFLLGSGELFF.

The rearrangement links TRBV29-1 to TRBJ2-3; possible D gene TRBD1, 5 bases. The ends were cut back, 0 bases at V and 4 bases at J, with 14 bases in the middle. The germline V gene has CDR1 SQVTM and CDR2 ANQGSEA. The CDR3 is 15 residues long. Here the CDR3 reads CSVEDGDSSPDTQYF. DNA of the CDR3: TGCAGCGTTGAAGATGGTGACAGCTCCCCAGATACGCAGTATTTT.

The rearrangement uses TRBV29-1 and TRBJ2-7; TRBD1 matches at 9 bases. Germline trimming cut 5 bases from V and 4 bases from J; bases unmatched to any gene: 6. The CDR3 length is 13 residues. CDR1 is SQVTM, CDR2 ANQGSEA, per germline. CDR3 amino acids: CSVIRDREYEQYF. The CDR3 DNA is TGCAGCGTTATCCGGGACAGGGAATACGAGCAGTACTTC.

The chain combines TRBV20-1 with TRBJ2-4, with D perhaps given as TRBD1 or TRBD2 (5 bases each). Germline-derived CDR1 and CDR2 are DFQATT and SNEGSKA (reference sequence). This CDR3 is 11 amino acids long. V gave up 1 base and J gave up 7 bases, with 5 bases separating them. CDR3: CSARGGNIQYF. The CDR3 nucleotides are TGCAGTGCTAGAGGGGGGAACATTCAGTACTTC.

The V gene is TRBV7-9, the J gene TRBJ2-7; the D is unclear. The V and J ends lost 5 bases and 2 bases respectively, with 10 bases between them. Germline V CDR1 and CDR2: SEHNR, FQNEAQ (reference sequence). The CDR3 is 13 residues long. CDR3 sequence (DNA): TGTGCCAGCAGCCAAGAGAATACCTACGAGCAGTACTTC. Protein sequence: CASSQENTYEQYF.

Only a few counts were recorded for this clone. V gene TRBV7-9 combines with J gene TRBJ2-1, with TRBD2 as a possible D gene (6 bases). CDR1 is SEHNR, CDR2 FQNEAQ, per germline (reference sequence). V lost 8 bases to trimming and J lost 7 bases, with 9 bases between them. The CDR3 runs 11 residues. The CDR3 here is CASFRGNEQFF. The CDR3 region has the DNA TGTGCCAGCTTTCGGGGGAATGAGCAGTTCTTC.

This clone was recorded a few times. The chain employs TRBV29-1 and TRBJ2-2, with D tentatively TRBD2 (5 bases). V shed 7 bases and J shed 3 bases, with 12 bases lying between them. The CDR3 is 13 residues long. Germline V gene sequence: CDR1 SQVTM, CDR2 ANQGSEA. The CDR3, as DNA: TGCAGCGCCGAGGACGGGGACACCGGGGAGCTGTTTTTT. This encodes CSAEDGDTGELFF.